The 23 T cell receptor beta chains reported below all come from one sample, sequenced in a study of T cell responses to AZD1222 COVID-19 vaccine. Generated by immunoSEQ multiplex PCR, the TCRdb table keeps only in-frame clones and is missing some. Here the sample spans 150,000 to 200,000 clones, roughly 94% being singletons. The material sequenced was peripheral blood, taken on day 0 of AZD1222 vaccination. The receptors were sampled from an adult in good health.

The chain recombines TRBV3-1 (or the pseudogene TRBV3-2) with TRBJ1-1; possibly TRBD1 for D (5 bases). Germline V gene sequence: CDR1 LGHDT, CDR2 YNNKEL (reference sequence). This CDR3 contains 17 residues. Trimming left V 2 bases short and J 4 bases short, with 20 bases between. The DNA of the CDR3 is TGTGCCAGCAGCCAAATACCTCCGGGACTGAGAATCACTGAAGCTTTCTTT. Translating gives CASSQIPPGLRITEAFF.

CDR3 bases: TGTGCCAGCAGTTATGGCAATCAGCCCCAGCATTTT. Translated, it gives CASSYGNQPQHF. The V call is TRBV12-3 or TRBV12-4, the J call TRBJ1-5; D gene uncertain. V was clipped by 4 bases and J by 2 bases, with 3 bases between them. The CDR3 covers 12 residues.

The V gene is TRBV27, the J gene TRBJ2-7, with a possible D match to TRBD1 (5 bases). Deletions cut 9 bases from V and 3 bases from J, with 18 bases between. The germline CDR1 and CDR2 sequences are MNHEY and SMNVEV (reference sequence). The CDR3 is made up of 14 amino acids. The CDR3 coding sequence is TGTGCCAGTGCCGGGCTTGGCAGGGTCTACGAGCAGTACTTC. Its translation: CASAGLGRVYEQYF.

CDR3 loop: CASSEGGQFF. DNA of the CDR3: TGTGCCAGCAGTGAGGGGGGGCAGTTCTTC. The V gene is TRBV25-1, the J gene TRBJ2-1; D may be TRBD2 (6 bases). Germline values: CDR1 MGHDK, CDR2 SYGVNS. The CDR3 is made up of 10 amino acids. Trimming stripped 3 bases from V and 12 bases from J, with 6 bases between.

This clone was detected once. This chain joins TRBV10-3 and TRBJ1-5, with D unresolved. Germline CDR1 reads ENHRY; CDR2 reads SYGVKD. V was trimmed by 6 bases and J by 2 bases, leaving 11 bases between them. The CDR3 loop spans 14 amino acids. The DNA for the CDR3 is TGTGCCATCAGGGGATCCCGTGGCAATCAGCCCCAGCATTTT. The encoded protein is CAIRGSRGNQPQHF.

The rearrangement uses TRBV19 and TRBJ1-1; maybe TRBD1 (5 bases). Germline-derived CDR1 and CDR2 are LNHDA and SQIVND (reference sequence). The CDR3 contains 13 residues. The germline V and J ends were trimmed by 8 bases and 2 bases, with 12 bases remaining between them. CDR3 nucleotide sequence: TGTGCCAGTGGTGCTAGGGGCAACACTGAAGCTTTCTTT. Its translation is CASGARGNTEAFF.

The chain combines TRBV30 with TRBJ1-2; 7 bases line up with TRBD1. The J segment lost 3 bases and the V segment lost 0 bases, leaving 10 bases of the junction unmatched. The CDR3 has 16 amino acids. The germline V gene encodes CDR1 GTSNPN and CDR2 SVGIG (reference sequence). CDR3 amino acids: CAWSVQGDRAHYGYTF. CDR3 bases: TGTGCCTGGAGTGTACAGGGAGACAGGGCTCACTATGGCTACACCTTC.

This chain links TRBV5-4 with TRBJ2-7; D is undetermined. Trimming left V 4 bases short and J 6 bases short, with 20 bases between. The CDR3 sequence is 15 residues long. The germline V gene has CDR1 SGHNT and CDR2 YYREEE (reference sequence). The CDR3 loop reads CASSRQNRQSGEQYF. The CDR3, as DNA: TGTGCCAGCAGCCGTCAGAATCGGCAGTCCGGCGAGCAGTACTTC.

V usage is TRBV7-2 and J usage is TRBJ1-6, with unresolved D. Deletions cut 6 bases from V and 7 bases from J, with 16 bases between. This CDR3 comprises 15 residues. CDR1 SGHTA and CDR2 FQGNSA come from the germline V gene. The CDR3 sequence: CASSQSGVWNSPLHF. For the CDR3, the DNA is TGTGCCAGCAGTCAGAGCGGAGTTTGGAATTCACCCCTCCACTTT. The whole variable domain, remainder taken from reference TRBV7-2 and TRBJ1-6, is GAGVSQSPSNKVTEKGKDVELRCDPISGHTALYWYRQSLGQGLEFLIYFQGNSAPDKSGLPSDRFSAERTGGSVSTLTIQRTQQEDSAVYLCASSQSGVWNSPLHFGNGTRLTVT.

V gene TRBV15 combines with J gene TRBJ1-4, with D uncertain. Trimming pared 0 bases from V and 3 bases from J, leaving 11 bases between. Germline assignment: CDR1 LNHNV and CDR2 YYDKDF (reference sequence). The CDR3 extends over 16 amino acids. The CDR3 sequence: CATSRDMGVPNEKLFF. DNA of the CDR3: TGTGCCACCAGCAGAGATATGGGAGTCCCTAATGAAAAACTGTTTTTT.

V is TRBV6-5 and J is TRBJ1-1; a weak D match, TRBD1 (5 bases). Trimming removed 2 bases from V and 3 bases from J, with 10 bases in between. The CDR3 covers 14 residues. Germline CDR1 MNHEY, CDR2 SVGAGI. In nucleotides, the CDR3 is TGTGCCAGCAGTTACGTGGGGGACCACACTGAAGCTTTCTTT. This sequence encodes CASSYVGDHTEAFF.

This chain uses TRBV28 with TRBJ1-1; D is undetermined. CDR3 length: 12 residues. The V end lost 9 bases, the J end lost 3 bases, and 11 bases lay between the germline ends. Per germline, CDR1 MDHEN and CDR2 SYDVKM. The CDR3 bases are TGTGCCAGTAGGAAGGTGTACACTGAAGCTTTCTTT. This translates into CASRKVYTEAFF.

CDR3: CASRPQGSGNTIYF. In DNA, the CDR3 is TGTGCCAGCAGGCCCCAGGGCTCTGGAAACACCATATATTTT. The chain employs TRBV7-8 and TRBJ1-3, with D maybe TRBD1 (5 bases). V was shortened by 6 bases and J by 0 bases, with 9 bases between the two germline ends. Germline V gene data show CDR1 as SGHVS and CDR2 as FQNEAQ. This CDR3 has 14 amino acids.

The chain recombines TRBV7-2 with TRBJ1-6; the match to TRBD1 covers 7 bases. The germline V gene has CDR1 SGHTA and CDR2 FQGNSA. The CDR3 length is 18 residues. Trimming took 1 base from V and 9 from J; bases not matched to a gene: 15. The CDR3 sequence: CASSLEGFRGGDSSPLHF. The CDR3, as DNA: TGTGCCAGCAGCTTAGAGGGTTTCAGGGGGGGGGATAGTTCACCCCTCCACTTT. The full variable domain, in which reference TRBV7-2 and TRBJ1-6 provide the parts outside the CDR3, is GAGVSQSPSNKVTEKGKDVELRCDPISGHTALYWYRQSLGQGLEFLIYFQGNSAPDKSGLPSDRFSAERTGGSVSTLTIQRTQQEDSAVYLCASSLEGFRGGDSSPLHFGNGTRLTVT.

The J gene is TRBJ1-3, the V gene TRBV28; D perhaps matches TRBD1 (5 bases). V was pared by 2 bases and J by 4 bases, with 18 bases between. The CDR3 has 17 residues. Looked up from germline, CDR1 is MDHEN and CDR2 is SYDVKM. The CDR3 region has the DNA TGTGCCAGCAGTTTACTTACCAGGGCCGACTCCGGAAACACCATATATTTT. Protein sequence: CASSLLTRADSGNTIYF.

CDR3 bases: TGCGCCAGCAGCCAAGTAAGACAGGTAGAGACCCAGTACTTC. It translates to CASSQVRQVETQYF. This rearrangement joins TRBV4-1 to TRBJ2-5, with D perhaps matching TRBD1 (6 bases). This CDR3 comprises 14 residues. V was shortened by 1 base and J by 4 bases, with 10 bases between the two germline ends. The V gene's germline CDR1 is MGHRA and CDR2 YSYEKL.

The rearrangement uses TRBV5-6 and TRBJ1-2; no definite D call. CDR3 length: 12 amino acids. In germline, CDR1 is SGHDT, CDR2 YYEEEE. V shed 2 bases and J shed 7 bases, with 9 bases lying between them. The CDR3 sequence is CASSFEGSGYTF. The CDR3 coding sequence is TGTGCCAGCAGCTTTGAGGGAAGTGGCTACACCTTC.

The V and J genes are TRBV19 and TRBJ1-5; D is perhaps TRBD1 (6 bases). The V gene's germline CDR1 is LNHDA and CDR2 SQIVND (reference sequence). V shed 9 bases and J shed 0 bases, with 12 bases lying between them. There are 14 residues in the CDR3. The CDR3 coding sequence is TGTGCCAGCGGGACACCATATAGCAATCAGCCCCAGCATTTT. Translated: CASGTPYSNQPQHF.

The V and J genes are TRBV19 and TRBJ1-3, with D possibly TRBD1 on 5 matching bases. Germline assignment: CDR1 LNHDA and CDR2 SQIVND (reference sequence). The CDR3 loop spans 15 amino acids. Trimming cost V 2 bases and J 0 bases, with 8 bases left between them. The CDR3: CASSITTGSGNTIYF. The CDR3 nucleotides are TGTGCCAGTAGTATAACCACAGGCTCTGGAAACACCATATATTTT.

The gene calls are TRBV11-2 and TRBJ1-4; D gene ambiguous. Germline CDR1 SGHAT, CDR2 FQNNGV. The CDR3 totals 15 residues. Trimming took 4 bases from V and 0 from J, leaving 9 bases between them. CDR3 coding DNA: TGTGCCAGCAGCTCCCAGATAGCAACTAATGAAAAACTGTTTTTT. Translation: CASSSQIATNEKLFF.

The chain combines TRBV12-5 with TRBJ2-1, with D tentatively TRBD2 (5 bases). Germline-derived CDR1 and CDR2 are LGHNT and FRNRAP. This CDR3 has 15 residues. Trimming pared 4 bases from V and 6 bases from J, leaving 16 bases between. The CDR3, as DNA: TGTGCTAGTGGTTCTCCCCGTTGGAGCGGCAATGAGCAGTTCTTC. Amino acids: CASGSPRWSGNEQFF.

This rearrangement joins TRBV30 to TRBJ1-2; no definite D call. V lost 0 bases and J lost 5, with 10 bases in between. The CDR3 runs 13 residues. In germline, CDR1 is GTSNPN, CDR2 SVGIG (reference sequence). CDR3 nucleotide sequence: TGTGCCTGGAGTGTGAGGGTGGGGTATGGCTACACCTTC. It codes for CAWSVRVGYGYTF.

The CDR3 sequence: CASSPAYEQYF. CDR3 sequence (DNA): TGTGCCAGCAGCCCAGCCTACGAGCAGTACTTC. V and J are TRBV28 and TRBJ2-7; no clear D gene. V was pared by 6 bases and J by 2 bases, with 5 bases between. The CDR3 is 11 amino acids. Germline CDR1 and CDR2: MDHEN and SYDVKM.